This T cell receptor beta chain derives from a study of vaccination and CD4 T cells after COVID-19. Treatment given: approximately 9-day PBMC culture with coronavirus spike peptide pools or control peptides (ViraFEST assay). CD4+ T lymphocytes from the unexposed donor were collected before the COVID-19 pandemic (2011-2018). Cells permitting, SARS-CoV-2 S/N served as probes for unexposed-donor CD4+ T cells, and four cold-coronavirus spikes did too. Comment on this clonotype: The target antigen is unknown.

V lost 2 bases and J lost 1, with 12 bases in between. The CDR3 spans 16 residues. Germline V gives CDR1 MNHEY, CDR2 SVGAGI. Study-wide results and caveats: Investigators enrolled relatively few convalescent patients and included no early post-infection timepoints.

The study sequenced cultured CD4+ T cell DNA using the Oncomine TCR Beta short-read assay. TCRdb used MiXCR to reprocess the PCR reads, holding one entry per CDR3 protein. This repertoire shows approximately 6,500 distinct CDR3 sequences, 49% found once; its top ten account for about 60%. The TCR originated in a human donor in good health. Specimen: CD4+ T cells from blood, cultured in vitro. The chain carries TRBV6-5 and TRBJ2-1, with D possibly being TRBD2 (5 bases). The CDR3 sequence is CASSYDGLASYNEQFF. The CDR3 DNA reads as TGTGCCAGCAGTTACGATGGACTGGCTTCCTACAATGAGCAGTTCTTC.